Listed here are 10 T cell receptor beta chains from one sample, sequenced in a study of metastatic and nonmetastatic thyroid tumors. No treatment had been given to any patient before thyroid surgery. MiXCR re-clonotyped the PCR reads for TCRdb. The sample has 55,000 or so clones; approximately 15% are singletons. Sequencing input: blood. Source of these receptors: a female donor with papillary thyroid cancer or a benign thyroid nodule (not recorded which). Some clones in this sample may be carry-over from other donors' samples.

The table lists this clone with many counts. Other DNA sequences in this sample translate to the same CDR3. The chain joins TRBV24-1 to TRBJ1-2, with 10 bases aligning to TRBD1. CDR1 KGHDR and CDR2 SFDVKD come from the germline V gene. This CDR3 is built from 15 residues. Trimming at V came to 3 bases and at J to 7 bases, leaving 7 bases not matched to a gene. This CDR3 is CATSDNDRGLSGYTF. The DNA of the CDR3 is TGTGCCACCAGTGATAACGACAGGGGGCTTTCTGGCTACACCTTC.

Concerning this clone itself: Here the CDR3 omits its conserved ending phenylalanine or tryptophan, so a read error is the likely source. The CDR3 DNA sequence: TGTGCCAGCAGCCAAGAGTTAGCGGGAGCCCACGAGCAGTACTCC. It is translated as CASSQELAGAHEQYS. This sequence joins TRBV4-2 and TRBJ2-7, with 9 bases that match TRBD2. CDR1 LGHNA and CDR2 YNFKEQ come from the germline V gene. Trimming took 0 bases from V and 5 from J; bases not matched to a gene: 5. CDR3 length equals 15 residues.

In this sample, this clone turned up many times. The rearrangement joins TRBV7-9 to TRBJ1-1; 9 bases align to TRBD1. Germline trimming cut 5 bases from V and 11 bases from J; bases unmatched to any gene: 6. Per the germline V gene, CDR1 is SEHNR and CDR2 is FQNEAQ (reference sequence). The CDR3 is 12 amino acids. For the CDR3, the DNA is TGTGCCAGCAGCCTGGGACAGGGCCCGGCTTTCTTT. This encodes CASSLGQGPAFF.

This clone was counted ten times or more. The CDR3 here is CASSLVAEGTQYF. The CDR3 bases are TGTGCCAGCAGCTTGGTGGCAGAAGGGACCCAGTACTTC. V gene TRBV5-8 combines with J gene TRBJ2-5; D unresolved. The CDR3 contains 13 residues. The germline gives CDR1 SGHTS, CDR2 YDEGEE. Trimming removed 0 bases at V and 7 bases at J, with 10 bases between.

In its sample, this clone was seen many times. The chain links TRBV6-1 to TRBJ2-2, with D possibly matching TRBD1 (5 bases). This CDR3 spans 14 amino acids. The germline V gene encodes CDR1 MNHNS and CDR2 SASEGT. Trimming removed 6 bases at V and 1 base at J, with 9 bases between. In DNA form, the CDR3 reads TGTGCCAGCAGAACGACAGAGAACACCGGGGAGCTGTTTTTT. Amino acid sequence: CASRTTENTGELFF.

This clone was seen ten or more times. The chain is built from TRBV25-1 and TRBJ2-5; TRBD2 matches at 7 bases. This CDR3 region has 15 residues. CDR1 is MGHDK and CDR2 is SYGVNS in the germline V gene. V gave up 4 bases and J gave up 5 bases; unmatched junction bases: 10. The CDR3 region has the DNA TGTGCCAGCAGTGGTCGGACTAGTGGGGAGGAGACCCAGTACTTC. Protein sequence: CASSGRTSGEETQYF.

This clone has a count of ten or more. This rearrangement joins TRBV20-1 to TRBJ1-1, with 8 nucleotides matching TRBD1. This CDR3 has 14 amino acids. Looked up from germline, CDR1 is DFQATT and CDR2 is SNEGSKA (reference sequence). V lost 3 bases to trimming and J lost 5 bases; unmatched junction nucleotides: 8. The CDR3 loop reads CSASPQGARTEAFF. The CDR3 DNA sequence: TGCAGTGCTAGTCCCCAGGGGGCGCGGACTGAAGCTTTCTTT.

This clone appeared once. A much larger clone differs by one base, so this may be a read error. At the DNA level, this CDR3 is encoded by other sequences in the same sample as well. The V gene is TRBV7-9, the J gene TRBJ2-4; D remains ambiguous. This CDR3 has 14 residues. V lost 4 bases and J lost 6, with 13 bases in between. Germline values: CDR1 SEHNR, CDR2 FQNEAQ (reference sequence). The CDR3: CASSSPISINIQYF. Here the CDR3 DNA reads TGTGCCAGCAGCTCTCCGATCTCTATAAACATTCAGTACTTC.

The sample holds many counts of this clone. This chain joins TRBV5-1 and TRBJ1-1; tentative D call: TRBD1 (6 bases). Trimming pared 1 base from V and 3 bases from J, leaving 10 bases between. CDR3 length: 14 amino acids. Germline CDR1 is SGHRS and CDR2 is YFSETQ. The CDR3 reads CASSLSSGDTEAFF. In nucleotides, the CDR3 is TGCGCCAGCAGCTTGTCGTCAGGGGACACTGAAGCTTTCTTT.

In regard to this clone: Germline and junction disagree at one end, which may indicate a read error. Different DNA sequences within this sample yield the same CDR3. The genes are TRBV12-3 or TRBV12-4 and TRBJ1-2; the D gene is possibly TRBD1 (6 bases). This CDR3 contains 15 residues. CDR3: CASSSHTGIRYGYTF. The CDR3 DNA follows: TGCGCCAGCAGTTCCCACACAGGGATCAGATATGGCTACACCTTC.